This TCR beta chain was sequenced for a study of T cells after posttransplantation cyclophosphamide. Produced via immunoSEQ multiplex PCR; TCRdb's table is partial and in-frame only. Among tens of thousands of clones listed, almost 99% were seen once. The naive gate required viable CD3+CD4+ or CD3+CD8+ cells with CCR7+CD45RA+CD45RO-CD95-CD27+CD28+ phenotype. The V gene's germline CDR1 is SGHNT and CDR2 YYREEE (reference sequence). This CDR3 region has 16 residues. V shed 1 base and J 4 bases; nucleotides not matched to a gene: 6. The sample taken for sequencing was naive CD4+ T cells sorted from PBMCs. This sequence was found in a man aged 40-49 years in good health, CMV-negative, and a related stem cell transplant donor. The genes are TRBV5-4 and TRBJ2-2, with TRBD2 matching over 8 bases. In nucleotides, the CDR3 is TGTGCCAGCAGCTTGATGGGACTAGTATCCACCGGGGAGCTGTTTTTT. Its protein is CASSLMGLVSTGELFF.